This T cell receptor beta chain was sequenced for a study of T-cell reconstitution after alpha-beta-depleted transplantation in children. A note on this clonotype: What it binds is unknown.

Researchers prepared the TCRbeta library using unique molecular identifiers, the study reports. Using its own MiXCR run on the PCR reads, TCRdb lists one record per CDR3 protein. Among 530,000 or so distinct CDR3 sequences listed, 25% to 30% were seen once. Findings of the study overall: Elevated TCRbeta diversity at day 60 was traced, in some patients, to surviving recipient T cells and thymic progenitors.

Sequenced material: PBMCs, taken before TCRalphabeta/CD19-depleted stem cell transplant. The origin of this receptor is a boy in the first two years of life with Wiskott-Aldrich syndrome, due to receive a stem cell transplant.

The CDR3 region has the DNA TGTGCCATCAGTGAGTCGGTGTTTCCAGAGACCCAGTACTTC. Translated: CAISESVFPETQYF. The chain links TRBV10-3 to TRBJ2-5; D gene unclear. Trimming pared 0 bases from V and 4 bases from J, leaving 9 bases between. Germline V gene lookup returns CDR1 ENHRY and CDR2 SYGVKD. The CDR3 sequence is 14 residues long.